The 18 T cell receptor beta chains below all came from one sample that was sequenced in a study of circulating CD8 cells and anti-PD-1 response in melanoma. From live CD3+CD8+TCRalphabeta+ cells, four PD-1 and/or TIGIT subsets were sorted. TCR libraries were prepared from roughly 15 ng of total RNA with the QIAseq Immune Repertoire TCR panel. TCRdb independently ran MiXCR on the reads; one entry per CDR3 protein. The sample has about 440 distinct CDR3 sequences, roughly 7% seen once. Specimen: CD8+ T cells from PBMCs, collected at baseline or after one month of anti-PD-1 therapy (not recorded which). The receptors were gathered from a human donor with melanoma.

This clonotype counts as large. This chain joins TRBV2 and TRBJ2-1, with D maybe TRBD1 (5 bases). The V end lost 2 bases, the J end lost 6 bases, and 14 bases lay between the germline ends. The germline V gene encodes CDR1 SNHLY and CDR2 FYNNEI. This CDR3 is built from 15 residues. The CDR3 region has the DNA TGTGCCAGCAGTGAATGGGGCAAGTCTGGCAATGAGCAGTTCTTC. Protein product: CASSEWGKSGNEQFF.

By frequency in the sample, this clonotype is large (0.1 to 1%). This chain uses TRBV29-1 with TRBJ2-3; TRBD1 matches 8 bases. CDR3 size: 13 residues. Trimming took 5 bases from V and 2 from J; bases not matched to a gene: 3. Germline CDR1 SQVTM, CDR2 ANQGSEA. DNA of the CDR3: TGCAGCGTTAGGACAGGGAACACAGATACGCAGTATTTT. This codes for CSVRTGNTDTQYF.

Judged by abundance, this clonotype is medium-sized. The chain couples TRBV28 to TRBJ2-7; no firm D call. The V and J ends lost 10 bases and 4 bases respectively, with 17 bases between them. The CDR3 extends over 13 amino acids. Germline values: CDR1 MDHEN, CDR2 SYDVKM. The CDR3 here is CATHGPTGYEQYF. The DNA of the CDR3 is TGTGCCACCCACGGACCGACCGGTTACGAGCAGTACTTC.

As regards this clonotype: This sequence is one base from a far larger clone and is likely a read error. This chain uses TRBV11-3 with TRBJ2-7, with 10 bases lining up with TRBD1. This CDR3 is built from 15 residues. Germline V CDR1 and CDR2: SGHNT, YENEEA. V shed 8 bases, J shed 5 bases, and the junction held 12 bases outside the gene matches. The DNA of the CDR3 is TGTGCCAGCGGCTCTGAAGACAGGGGGCTAAACGAGCAGTACTTC. This gives the protein CASGSEDRGLNEQYF.

This clonotype is hyperexpanded in the sample. The rearrangement joins TRBV20-1 to TRBJ2-3; 8 nucleotides align to TRBD2. Germline V CDR1 and CDR2: DFQATT, SNEGSKA (reference sequence). Trimming cost V 3 bases and J 5 bases; bases outside gene matches: 7. The CDR3 runs 14 residues. The DNA for the CDR3 is TGCAGTGCTAGCGGGGGGGCCTTGGGAGATACGCAGTATTTT. Its protein product is CSASGGALGDTQYF.

This clonotype is large within its sample. The chain combines TRBV10-3 with TRBJ2-7; 7 bases line up with TRBD2. V shed 5 bases and J 3 bases; nucleotides not matched to a gene: 7. Germline V gene lookup returns CDR1 ENHRY and CDR2 SYGVKD. The CDR3 is 14 amino acids. The CDR3 sequence is CAISPLATLYEQYF. The CDR3 coding sequence is TGTGCCATCAGTCCACTAGCGACCCTCTACGAGCAGTACTTC.

This clonotype ranks as large. V and J are TRBV4-1 and TRBJ2-7; D is unclear. Per the germline V gene, CDR1 is MGHRA and CDR2 is YSYEKL. The CDR3 spans 13 residues. V lost 5 bases and J lost 5, with 13 bases in between. The CDR3 nucleotides are TGCGCCAGCAGCTTCGCTATATCCCACGAGCAGTACTTC. It specifies CASSFAISHEQYF.

Details on this clonotype: This could be a read error, since a much larger clone is one nucleotide away. The chain joins TRBV2 to TRBJ2-7, with D uncertain. Germline values: CDR1 SNHLY, CDR2 FYNNEI. The length of the CDR3 is 11 residues. The CDR3 DNA sequence: TGTGCCAGCAGCGATCGGTACGAGCAGTGCTTC. Translating it yields CASSDRYEQCF.

The rearrangement joins TRBV20-1 to TRBJ1-4, with a weak D call TRBD1 (5 bases). The germline CDR1 and CDR2 sequences are DFQATT and SNEGSKA (reference sequence). The CDR3 runs to 14 residues. The germline V and J ends were trimmed by 5 bases and 0 bases, with 10 bases remaining between them. CDR3 amino acids: CSAGSTATNEKLFF. The DNA of the CDR3 is TGCAGTGCTGGATCGACAGCAACTAATGAAAAACTGTTTTTT.

Within the sample, this clonotype is large (0.1 to 1%). V gene TRBV19 combines with J gene TRBJ2-3; D could derive from TRBD1 or TRBD2 (5 bases each). CDR1 and CDR2 from the germline V gene are LNHDA and SQIVND (reference sequence). The CDR3 loop spans 16 amino acids. Trimming stripped 6 bases from V and 3 bases from J, with 19 bases between. CDR3 residues: CASRKRSQGLTDTQYF. The DNA of the CDR3 is TGTGCCAGTAGAAAGCGGAGTCAGGGTTTGACAGATACGCAGTATTTT.

Within the sample, this clonotype is medium-sized. The rearrangement links TRBV4-1 to TRBJ2-1; unclear D gene. The CDR3 extends over 11 amino acids. The V and J ends lost 2 bases and 11 bases respectively, with 7 bases between them. Germline V gene sequence: CDR1 MGHRA, CDR2 YSYEKL. CDR3: CASSQFTKQFF. CDR3 bases: TGCGCCAGCAGCCAATTCACTAAGCAGTTCTTC.

This clonotype rates as large. The V and J genes are TRBV11-1 and TRBJ2-1; TRBD1 matches 10 bases. Per the germline V gene, CDR1 is SGHAT and CDR2 is FQDESV (reference sequence). The CDR3 is 16 residues long. V gave up 5 bases and J gave up 5 bases; unmatched junction bases: 9. CDR3 protein: CASSARQGAIDNEQFF. In DNA form, the CDR3 reads TGTGCCAGCAGCGCCCGACAGGGGGCGATCGACAATGAGCAGTTCTTC.

Worth noting for this clonotype: A read error may be the cause here, since a much bigger clone is one base away. The conserved final phenylalanine or tryptophan is absent from the CDR3, which likely points to a read error. The DNA of the CDR3 is TGTGCCAGGGGGGTCAACAGGGACTTTCAAGAGACCCAGTACCTC. Its protein product is CARGVNRDFQETQYL. The chain joins TRBV2 to TRBJ2-5; D assignment may be TRBD1 or TRBD2 (6 bases each). Trimming pared 9 bases from V and 2 bases from J, leaving 19 bases between. CDR3 size: 15 residues. Germline lookup yields CDR1 SNHLY and CDR2 FYNNEI.

This clonotype is large. J is TRBJ2-5 and V is TRBV4-1, with TRBD2 matching 9 bases. Unmatched junction bases numbered 6, after V lost 0 bases and J lost 1 base. Germline V gene lookup returns CDR1 MGHRA and CDR2 YSYEKL. The CDR3 is made up of 17 amino acids. CDR3 amino acids: CASSQEAGGTLQETQYF. The CDR3 DNA follows: TGCGCCAGCAGCCAAGAGGCGGGGGGGACCCTCCAAGAGACCCAGTACTTC.

By sample share, this clonotype is large. For the CDR3, the DNA is TGTGCCAGCAGCTTAAGCAATGAGCAGTTCTTC. Its protein is CASSLSNEQFF. The chain employs TRBV5-8 and TRBJ2-1; D not certain. Germline V gives CDR1 SGHTS, CDR2 YDEGEE. V was trimmed by 2 bases and J by 6 bases, leaving 3 bases between them. The CDR3 covers 11 residues.

By share of the sample, this clonotype is medium-sized. The chain couples TRBV27 to TRBJ2-7; 11 bases match TRBD1. Per the germline V gene, CDR1 is MNHEY and CDR2 is SMNVEV (reference sequence). The V segment lost 0 bases and the J segment 3 bases; nucleotides outside the gene matches: 1. CDR3 length: 15 amino acids. The CDR3 is CASSLSGTGGYEQYF. The CDR3 DNA sequence: TGTGCCAGCAGTTTATCCGGGACAGGGGGCTACGAGCAGTACTTC.

This clonotype rates as large. The chain carries TRBV20-1 and TRBJ2-2; 9 bases fit TRBD1. The CDR3 consists of 16 residues. Germline CDR1 and CDR2: DFQATT and SNEGSKA (reference sequence). V was pared by 1 base and J by 1 base, with 4 bases of the junction left unmatched. CDR3 sequence reads: CSARVDRGKNTGELFF. In DNA form, the CDR3 reads TGCAGTGCTAGAGTTGACAGGGGGAAGAACACCGGGGAGCTGTTTTTT.

The chain carries TRBV19 and TRBJ2-7, with a tentative D call TRBD1 (5 bases). The CDR3 consists of 14 residues. The germline V and J ends were trimmed by 7 bases and 1 base, with 14 bases remaining between them. Germline loops: CDR1 LNHDA, CDR2 SQIVND (reference sequence). CDR3 coding DNA: TGTGCCAGTACCCCCGCAAGGGGTTCCTACGAGCAGTACTTC. It is translated as CASTPARGSYEQYF.